This TCR beta chain comes out of a study of T cells after yellow fever vaccination. This clonotype came up a few times. Its antigen is as yet unknown. MiXCR, run by TCRdb on the 5' RACE reads, gives a single entry per CDR3 protein. The data show some 320,000 distinct CDR3 sequences, with about 10% seen just once and 3% to 4% held by the top ten. General study results and limits: A secondary response was less intense yet reached its peak sooner, at day 5 versus 15.

Sequenced here: CD4+ T cells sorted from PBMCs, sampled 45 days after the yellow fever booster vaccination. The receptor comes from a man between 18 and 35 years old who received the YFV17D yellow fever vaccine.

In nucleotides, the CDR3 is TGTGCCAGCAGCTCTATAGCGGGAGGGACAAGAGACCAGTACTTC. This encodes CASSSIAGGTRDQYF. The rearrangement links TRBV11-2 to TRBJ2-5, with 11 bases aligning to TRBD2. This CDR3 is built from 15 residues. V was pared by 4 bases and J by 10 bases, with 11 bases of the junction left unmatched. Germline-derived CDR1 and CDR2 are SGHAT and FQNNGV.